This entry concerns a single T cell receptor (beta chain). Its matching antigen is unknown. Data came from immunoSEQ multiplex PCR; TCRdb stores just in-frame clones and leaves some out. Found here are about 380,000 clones, 83% of them singletons; the top ten hold approximately 7.8%. Looked up from germline, CDR1 is LGHNA and CDR2 is YNFKEQ. The V end was cut by 1 base, the J end by 6 bases, with 10 bases between. This CDR3 contains 14 residues. The sample originates from a study of Ad26.COV2.S vaccination and SARS-CoV-2 variants. The wider study: Dosing was one shot or two shots 56 days apart. Findings and limits, study-wide: Breadth and depth estimates from TCRs may understate total T cell responses. Vaccine recipients surpassed placebo recipients in spike-specific TCR breadth.

Sample treatment: some 20 received Ad26.COV2.S at low or high dose, single or two shots; roughly 5 received placebo; per-sample allocation not given. Day 63 following the first vaccine or placebo injection was when the samples were taken. The shot given was an Ad26 vector that makes Wuhan-strain SARS-CoV-2 spike. The input for sequencing was peripheral blood, taken in a trial of Ad26.COV2.S vaccine versus placebo. The chain has TRBV4-2 and TRBJ1-5; possible D gene TRBD1, 5 bases. The sequence derives from a person between 18 and 65 years old who received the Ad26.COV2.S COVID-19 vaccine or a placebo. In nucleotides, the CDR3 is TGTGCCAGCAGCCAAGTCTCGGGGCTTCAGCCCCAGCATTTT. This translates into CASSQVSGLQPQHF.